A single T cell receptor beta chain is shown here with its context. Enrollment of patients from Seattle took place during active infection, with longitudinal follow-up. TCRdb's copy holds only in-frame clones and misses some; the assay was immunoSEQ multiplex PCR. The sample includes 150,000 or so clones, 85% to 90% seen only once; the top ten take around an eighth. This sample stems from a study of blood T cell repertoires in COVID-19. Across the whole study: From T cells, B-cell-depleted T cells, or PBMCs came the material, which was cDNA or gDNA.

V shed 2 bases and J shed 5 bases, with 19 bases lying between them. Germline CDR1 reads MNHEY; CDR2 reads SMNVEV (reference sequence). The CDR3 sequence is 17 residues long. V gene TRBV27 combines with J gene TRBJ2-1, with D perhaps matching TRBD2 (6 bases). Material: peripheral blood. The sequence came from a man aged 18 to 29 with COVID-19, enrolled during active disease. Here the CDR3 DNA reads TGTGCCAGCAGTTTAAGTCTGTTGCGGGGCGAGAACAATGAGCAGTTCTTC. It yields the protein CASSLSLLRGENNEQFF.